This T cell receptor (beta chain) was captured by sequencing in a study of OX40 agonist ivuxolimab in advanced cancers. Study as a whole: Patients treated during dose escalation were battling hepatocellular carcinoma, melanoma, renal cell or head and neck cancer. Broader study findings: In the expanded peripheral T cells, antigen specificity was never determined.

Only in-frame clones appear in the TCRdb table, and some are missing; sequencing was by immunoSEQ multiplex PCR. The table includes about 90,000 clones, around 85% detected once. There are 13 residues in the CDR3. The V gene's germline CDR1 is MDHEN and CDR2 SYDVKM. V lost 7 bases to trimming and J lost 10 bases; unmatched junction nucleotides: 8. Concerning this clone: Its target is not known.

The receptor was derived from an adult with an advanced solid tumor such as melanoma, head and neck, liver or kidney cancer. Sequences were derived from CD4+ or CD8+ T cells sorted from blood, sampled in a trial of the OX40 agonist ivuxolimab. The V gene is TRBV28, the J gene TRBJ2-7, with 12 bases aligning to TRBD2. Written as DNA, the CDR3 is TGTGCCAGCACACTGGGACTAGCGGGTAGACAGTACTTC. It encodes CASTLGLAGRQYF. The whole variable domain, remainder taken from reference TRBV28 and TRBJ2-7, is DVKVTQSSRYLVKRTGEKVFLECVQDMDHENMFWYRQDPGLGLRLIYFSYDVKMKEKGDIPEGYSVSREKKERFSLILESASTNQTSMYLCASTLGLAGRQYFGPGTRLTVT.